These 28 T cell receptor beta chains share one sample of origin, sequenced in a study of vaccination effects on CD4 cells after COVID-19. Expansion of antigen-specific CD4+ T cells with viral peptide pools was carried out by the ViraFEST assay before sequencing. It was after approximately 11 days of culture that CD4+ T cells were isolated. Vaccine recipients had no previous SARS-CoV-2 infection; their nucleocapsid antibodies were negative. These receptors lack a known antigen. Generated by immunoSEQ multiplex PCR, the TCRdb table keeps only in-frame clones and is missing some. The profile shows 30,000 to 35,000 clones, around 78% of them singletons. The sequences come from CD4+ T cells from PBMCs cultured with HCoV-OC43 spike peptides, collected before COVID-19 vaccination. The subset denotes: HCoV-OC43 spike overlapping peptide pool stimulation. These receptors all stem from a human donor who received a COVID-19 vaccine.

The V gene is TRBV6-5, the J gene TRBJ2-1, with D uncertain. The germline gives CDR1 MNHEY, CDR2 SVGAGI. The CDR3 contains 13 residues. Trimming stripped 10 bases from V and 4 bases from J, with 14 bases between. CDR3 DNA: TGTGCCACCCCAGCTTCTTCTTACAATGAGCAGTTCTTC. Its translation: CATPASSYNEQFF.

The J gene is TRBJ1-1, the V gene TRBV5-4; 9 bases map to TRBD1. Germline CDR1 is SGHNT and CDR2 is YYREEE (reference sequence). With 4 bases clipped from V and 4 bases from J, the junction kept 5 bases outside the gene matches. The CDR3 covers 14 residues. The CDR3 region is CASSPRDRATEAFF. The CDR3 nucleotides read TGTGCCAGCAGCCCGAGGGACAGGGCCACTGAAGCTTTCTTT.

This rearrangement joins TRBV5-6 to TRBJ1-4; 9 bases are shared with TRBD1. V dropped 0 bases and J dropped 7; count of bases not matched to a gene: 4. The CDR3 extends over 15 amino acids. The V gene's germline CDR1 is SGHDT and CDR2 YYEEEE. The CDR3 DNA follows: TGTGCCAGCAGCTTGGTACAGGGGGCTTTTGAAAAACTGTTTTTT. It specifies CASSLVQGAFEKLFF.

This rearrangement joins TRBV4-2 to TRBJ2-5; the D gene is possibly TRBD1 (5 bases). CDR1 and CDR2 from the germline V gene are LGHNA and YNFKEQ. V was trimmed by 1 base and J by 5 bases, leaving 14 bases between them. There are 15 residues in the CDR3. CDR3 DNA: TGTGCCAGCAGCCAAGGGATCTCAGGGATCGAGACCCAGTACTTC. Residues: CASSQGISGIETQYF.

The V and J genes are TRBV19 and TRBJ1-5; possibly TRBD1 for D (5 bases). CDR1 is LNHDA, CDR2 SQIVND, per germline (reference sequence). The germline V and J ends were trimmed by 8 bases and 1 base, with 18 bases remaining between them. This CDR3 is 16 amino acids long. The CDR3 here is CASQPLGGVSNQPQHF. As DNA, the CDR3 is TGTGCCAGTCAGCCTTTGGGGGGGGTGAGCAATCAGCCCCAGCATTTT.

CDR3 bases: TGCGCCAGCAGCCAAGGGACAGGGACCGACTACGAGCAGTACTTC. Translation gives CASSQGTGTDYEQYF. The V gene is TRBV4-3, the J gene TRBJ2-7; 8 bases match TRBD1. The ends lost 1 base at V and 3 bases at J; junction bases unmatched: 5. The CDR3 loop spans 15 amino acids. The germline CDR1 and CDR2 sequences are LGHNA and YSLEER.

The chain joins TRBV3-1 (or the pseudogene TRBV3-2) to TRBJ1-1; 10 bases fit TRBD1. CDR3 length: 16 amino acids. Trimming removed 1 base from V and 1 base from J; junction bases left unmatched: 3. The germline gives CDR1 LGHDT, CDR2 YNNKEL (reference sequence). CDR3 nucleotides: TGTGCCAGCAGCCAAGTTTGGGACAGGGGGAACACTGAAGCTTTCTTT. It translates to CASSQVWDRGNTEAFF.

J is TRBJ2-7 and V is TRBV19; either TRBD1 or TRBD2 may supply D (5 bases each). Trimming stripped 3 bases from V and 3 bases from J, with 9 bases between. Germline loops: CDR1 LNHDA, CDR2 SQIVND (reference sequence). The CDR3 is made up of 13 amino acids. The CDR3 loop reads CASSIRGFYEQYF. Written as DNA, the CDR3 is TGTGCCAGTAGTATCCGGGGCTTCTACGAGCAGTACTTC.

This chain uses TRBV20-1 with TRBJ1-4; TRBD1 might be the D (5 bases). The CDR3 loop spans 15 amino acids. Germline CDR1 is DFQATT and CDR2 is SNEGSKA (reference sequence). Trimming took off 3 bases at V and 8 bases at J, with 19 bases between the two ends. The CDR3 here is CSASTFGTPSEKLFF. The CDR3 DNA reads as TGCAGTGCTAGTACCTTCGGGACGCCGTCAGAAAAACTGTTTTTT.

This clone was seen more than once but under ten times. This chain uses TRBV30 with TRBJ1-2; 8 nucleotides line up with TRBD1. Germline CDR1 is GTSNPN and CDR2 is SVGIG (reference sequence). The CDR3 extends over 13 amino acids. Trimming removed 5 bases from V and 6 bases from J; junction bases left unmatched: 8. CDR3: CAWSPTGENGYTF. CDR3 nucleotide sequence: TGTGCCTGGTCACCGACAGGGGAGAATGGCTACACCTTC.

V gene TRBV15 combines with J gene TRBJ2-2; D gene uncertain. Trimming removed 9 bases at V and 2 bases at J, with 7 bases between. Per the germline V gene, CDR1 is LNHNV and CDR2 is YYDKDF (reference sequence). The CDR3 extends over 12 amino acids. Written as DNA, the CDR3 is TGTGCCACGGGCTTCAACACCGGGGAGCTGTTTTTT. Translating it yields CATGFNTGELFF.

A remark on this clone: The sample has other DNA sequences that encode this CDR3 too. J is TRBJ2-7 and V is TRBV12-3 or TRBV12-4; no clear D gene. This CDR3 contains 11 residues. Trimming removed 4 bases at V and 3 bases at J, with 4 bases between. The DNA of the CDR3 is TGTGCCAGCAGTTCGCTCTACGAGCAGTACTTC. Protein sequence: CASSSLYEQYF.

This clone was seen a handful of times. The gene calls are TRBV3-1 (or the pseudogene TRBV3-2) and TRBJ1-5; D is undetermined. This CDR3 has 15 amino acids. The germline V gene encodes CDR1 LGHDT and CDR2 YNNKEL (reference sequence). V was pared by 0 bases and J by 3 bases, with 9 bases between. CDR3 amino acids: CASSQDFSPNQPQHF. As DNA, the CDR3 is TGTGCCAGCAGCCAAGATTTTAGTCCCAATCAGCCCCAGCATTTT.

The V gene is TRBV6-5, the J gene TRBJ1-2, with 9 bases aligning to TRBD1. This CDR3 region has 15 residues. Trimming took 7 bases from V and 6 from J; bases not matched to a gene: 12. The V gene's germline CDR1 is MNHEY and CDR2 SVGAGI. The CDR3 is CASTGRDRDRNGYTF. As DNA, the CDR3 is TGTGCCAGCACCGGCAGGGACAGGGATAGGAATGGCTACACCTTC.

This chain uses TRBV6-2 or TRBV6-3 with TRBJ2-1; 9 bases align to TRBD2. The germline gives CDR1 MNHEY, CDR2 SVGEGT. Germline trimming cut 0 bases from V and 4 bases from J; bases unmatched to any gene: 7. The length of the CDR3 is 17 residues. CDR3 region: CASSYSRGSGGYNEQFF. The CDR3 coding sequence is TGTGCCAGCAGTTACTCGAGGGGTAGCGGGGGATACAATGAGCAGTTCTTC.

The V call is TRBV19, the J call TRBJ1-1; weak D call: TRBD1 (6 bases). The CDR3 consists of 15 residues. Germline assignment: CDR1 LNHDA and CDR2 SQIVND (reference sequence). V dropped 5 bases and J dropped 1 base, with 14 bases sitting between them. CDR3 region: CASSLYGGTNTEAFF. For the CDR3, the DNA is TGTGCCAGTAGTTTATACGGGGGCACGAACACTGAAGCTTTCTTT.

This clone was counted only a few times. The rearrangement uses TRBV28 and TRBJ1-5; D uncertain. Trimming removed 6 bases at V and 4 bases at J, with 7 bases between. The CDR3 length is 12 residues. Germline V lookup: CDR1 MDHEN, CDR2 SYDVKM. The CDR3 DNA reads as TGTGCCAGCAGCTTTAGGAATCAGCCCCAGCATTTT. Translation: CASSFRNQPQHF.

CDR3 nucleotide sequence: TGTGCCAGCAGCTTACGGTGGCAGGGACTCTACGAGCAGTACTTC. This gives the protein CASSLRWQGLYEQYF. V usage is TRBV13 and J usage is TRBJ2-7, with D tentatively TRBD2 (6 bases). The germline V and J ends were trimmed by 2 bases and 3 bases, with 14 bases remaining between them. The V gene's germline CDR1 is PRHDT and CDR2 FYEKMQ (reference sequence). This CDR3 comprises 15 residues.

The chain uses TRBV6-5 and TRBJ1-2; maybe TRBD1 (5 bases). Germline V CDR1 and CDR2: MNHEY, SVGAGI. The CDR3 runs to 13 residues. V was trimmed by 7 bases and J by 8 bases, leaving 17 bases between them. CDR3 region: CASMIQGRGGYTF. Here the CDR3 DNA reads TGTGCCAGCATGATCCAGGGACGGGGCGGCTACACCTTC.

Only a few counts were recorded for this clone. The chain carries TRBV28 and TRBJ1-1, with D uncertain. Trimming took off 6 bases at V and 4 bases at J, with 9 bases between the two ends. The CDR3 is 12 residues long. Germline V gives CDR1 MDHEN, CDR2 SYDVKM. In DNA form, the CDR3 reads TGTGCCAGCAGGAGCGGGGTCACTGAAGCTTTCTTT. This gives the protein CASRSGVTEAFF.

V and J are TRBV2 and TRBJ1-6; possibly TRBD1 for D (5 bases). CDR1 and CDR2 (germline): SNHLY, FYNNEI. Trimming pared 1 base from V and 9 bases from J, leaving 13 bases between. The CDR3 consists of 15 residues. In DNA form, the CDR3 reads TGTGCCAGCAGTGAAGAGGCAGGGACGGGTTCACCCCTCCACTTT. As protein: CASSEEAGTGSPLHF.

The CDR3 spells CASSPGLGAEQFF. In DNA form, the CDR3 reads TGTGCCAGCAGCCCGGGACTAGGTGCTGAGCAGTTCTTC. The chain couples TRBV3-1 (or the pseudogene TRBV3-2) to TRBJ2-1, with 8 positions matching TRBD2. The CDR3 totals 13 residues. The V and J ends lost 4 bases and 9 bases, in that order; junction bases with no gene match: 5. Germline V gene sequence: CDR1 LGHDT, CDR2 YNNKEL (reference sequence).

The count of this clone is one. The rearrangement links TRBV7-9 to TRBJ2-3, with D possibly matching TRBD1 (6 bases). The germline V gene has CDR1 SEHNR and CDR2 FQNEAQ (reference sequence). There are 15 residues in the CDR3. Trimming took 5 bases from V and 7 from J, leaving 19 bases between them. The chain's CDR3 is CASSLPTGSMNTQYF. In nucleotides, the CDR3 is TGTGCCAGCAGCCTACCGACAGGATCGATGAATACGCAGTATTTT.

This clone was detected only once. The DNA for the CDR3 is TGTGCCAGCACCACTAGCAATCAGCCCCAGCATTTT. As protein: CASTTSNQPQHF. V usage is TRBV6-5 and J usage is TRBJ1-5; no firm D call. Looked up from germline, CDR1 is MNHEY and CDR2 is SVGAGI. Between the trimmed V and J ends, which lost 7 bases and 0 bases, there was a span of 4 bases. CDR3 size: 12 residues.

The CDR3 DNA follows: TGCGCCAGCAGCCAAGCTGTGAGGGCGAGGGATGAGCAGTTCTTC. It is translated as CASSQAVRARDEQFF. This chain connects TRBV4-1 to TRBJ2-1; D is perhaps TRBD2 (5 bases). Trimming took 1 base from V and 8 from J, leaving 15 bases between them. Germline assignment: CDR1 MGHRA and CDR2 YSYEKL. The CDR3 has 15 amino acids.

The chain recombines TRBV28 with TRBJ2-6; D gene ambiguous. Trimming stripped 5 bases from V and 0 bases from J, with 11 bases between. Germline V gene sequence: CDR1 MDHEN, CDR2 SYDVKM. The CDR3 sequence is 16 residues long. This CDR3 reads CASSTVTVSGANVLTF. The CDR3 DNA is TGTGCCAGCAGTACTGTGACGGTCTCTGGGGCCAACGTCCTGACTTTC.

The rearrangement links TRBV28 to TRBJ2-2; D ambiguous. Per germline, CDR1 MDHEN and CDR2 SYDVKM. The CDR3 has 13 amino acids. Trimming removed 4 bases at V and 1 base at J, with 4 bases between. The CDR3, as DNA: TGTGCCAGCAGTTCCATGAACACCGGGGAGCTGTTTTTT. It translates to CASSSMNTGELFF.

This sequence joins TRBV30 and TRBJ1-2; TRBD1 matches at 7 bases. The CDR3 contains 13 residues. Germline CDR1 and CDR2: GTSNPN and SVGIG (reference sequence). V was clipped by 5 bases and J by 4 bases; unmatched bases: 7. This CDR3 reads CAWGRDRGYGYTF. The CDR3 DNA reads as TGTGCCTGGGGACGGGACAGAGGCTATGGCTACACCTTC.